This T cell receptor beta chain was identified during a study of circulating and synovial CD4+ cells in juvenile arthritis. Donors were patients with active juvenile idiopathic arthritis. Method: immunoSEQ multiplex PCR; TCRdb's copy keeps in-frame clones and lacks some. The repertoire holds under 35,000 clones, about 95% seen once, with under 0.2% in the top ten. This receptor was taken from a human donor with juvenile idiopathic arthritis. The sample comprised CD4+ T cells from blood.

CDR3 sequence reads: CASSLEGRDPSTNEKLFF. The CDR3 DNA follows: TGTGCCAGCAGCTTGGAAGGGAGGGATCCTTCAACTAATGAAAAACTGTTTTTT. This sequence joins TRBV5-6 and TRBJ1-4, with D uncertain. CDR3 length equals 18 residues. V dropped 0 bases and J dropped 0 bases, with 15 bases sitting between them. Germline CDR1 SGHDT, CDR2 YYEEEE.